Shown below are 31 T cell receptor beta chains from a single sample sequenced in a study of shared clonotypes between healthy human individuals. The table came from immunoSEQ multiplex PCR; TCRdb's copy has only in-frame clones and leaves some out. The table shows some 1.5 million clones, with 95% to 99% occurring only once. Sequenced material: naive CD4+ T cells sorted from blood. Subset noted: CD45RA+ positively selected. Receptor source: a man aged 30 to 39 in good health.

J is TRBJ2-1 and V is TRBV28; 7 bases align to TRBD2. V was clipped by 10 bases and J by 6 bases; unmatched bases: 9. There are 13 residues in the CDR3. CDR1 is MDHEN and CDR2 is SYDVKM in the germline V gene. DNA for the CDR3: TGTGCCATTCAGCGGGATTCCAGCAATGAGCAGTTCTTC. Its protein product is CAIQRDSSNEQFF.

CDR3 DNA sequence: TGTGCCATCAGAGACCGTAATAGCCTAGCGGGAGGGACAGATACGCAGTATTTT. This sequence encodes CAIRDRNSLAGGTDTQYF. This chain links TRBV10-3 with TRBJ2-3; 12 bases fit TRBD2. The CDR3 is made up of 18 amino acids. V was clipped by 6 bases and J by 3 bases; unmatched bases: 13. Germline V gene data show CDR1 as ENHRY and CDR2 as SYGVKD.

This chain connects TRBV29-1 to TRBJ2-5, with 7 nucleotides matching TRBD1. The germline gives CDR1 SQVTM, CDR2 ANQGSEA. V was pared by 4 bases and J by 5 bases, with 13 bases of the junction left unmatched. This CDR3 contains 15 residues. DNA for the CDR3: TGCAGCGTTGTGCCGTCCGGGACAGAAGGGGAGACCCAGTACTTC. It encodes CSVVPSGTEGETQYF.

V is TRBV2 and J is TRBJ2-1, with a tentative D call TRBD2 (5 bases). The CDR3 loop spans 13 amino acids. Germline V gene lookup returns CDR1 SNHLY and CDR2 FYNNEI. V lost 8 bases to trimming and J lost 5 bases, with 13 bases between them. The CDR3 loop reads CASRGVGDNEQFF. Here the CDR3 DNA reads TGTGCCAGCCGTGGGGTGGGAGACAATGAGCAGTTCTTC.

The chain employs TRBV2 and TRBJ2-1; 8 bases are shared with TRBD1. The CDR3 consists of 15 residues. Trimming removed 7 bases from V and 3 bases from J; junction bases left unmatched: 8. From germline, CDR1 is SNHLY and CDR2 FYNNEI. CDR3 sequence reads: CASTGAGGVYNEQFF. The CDR3 DNA reads TGTGCCAGCACGGGGGCAGGGGGCGTCTACAATGAGCAGTTCTTC. Full variable domain (outside the CDR3, taken from reference TRBV2 and TRBJ2-1): EPEVTQTPSHQVTQMGQEVILRCVPISNHLYFYWYRQILGQKVEFLVSFYNNEISEKSEIFDDQFSVERPDGSNFTLKIRSTKLEDSAMYFCASTGAGGVYNEQFFGPGTRLTVL.

This chain joins TRBV2 and TRBJ2-7; D is unclear. The CDR3 extends over 15 amino acids. V lost 3 bases, J lost 1 base, and 13 bases lay in between. The germline gives CDR1 SNHLY, CDR2 FYNNEI. CDR3 protein: CASSERREASYEQYF. CDR3 nucleotides: TGTGCCAGCAGTGAGCGAAGGGAAGCATCCTACGAGCAGTACTTC. The entire variable domain, with the rest obtained from reference TRBV2 and TRBJ2-7, is as follows: EPEVTQTPSHQVTQMGQEVILRCVPISNHLYFYWYRQILGQKVEFLVSFYNNEISEKSEIFDDQFSVERPDGSNFTLKIRSTKLEDSAMYFCASSERREASYEQYFGPGTRLTVT.

The chain recombines TRBV9 with TRBJ2-3; 7 bases map to TRBD2. V lost 3 bases and J lost 4; bases outside the gene matches: 5. Looked up from germline, CDR1 is SGDLS and CDR2 is YYNGEE. The CDR3 is 14 residues long. The CDR3 DNA reads as TGTGCCAGCAGCGGGGCGGGGGTGGCAGATACGCAGTATTTT. Translation gives CASSGAGVADTQYF.

The gene calls are TRBV5-1 and TRBJ2-3, with 7 bases identical to TRBD2. This CDR3 comprises 14 residues. CDR1 is SGHRS, CDR2 YFSETQ, per germline. Losses at the gene ends were 4 bases for V and 3 bases for J; bases not matched to a gene: 5. CDR3 DNA: TGCGCCAGCAGCCGGGACTACAGGACAGATACGCAGTATTTT. Translating it yields CASSRDYRTDTQYF.

V usage is TRBV7-6 and J usage is TRBJ2-5; 9 bases agree with TRBD2. Germline CDR1 and CDR2: SGHVS and FNYEAQ. With 1 base clipped from V and 4 bases from J, the junction kept 4 bases outside the gene matches. The CDR3 has 15 residues. The CDR3 nucleotides read TGTGCCAGCAGCTTAGGGACTAGCGAACCAGAGACCCAGTACTTC. Its translation: CASSLGTSEPETQYF.

The chain recombines TRBV10-3 with TRBJ1-1; D unresolved. Trimming shortened V by 6 bases and J by 3 bases, and 11 bases separated the two germline ends. The CDR3 loop spans 13 amino acids. Germline lookup yields CDR1 ENHRY and CDR2 SYGVKD. The CDR3 DNA is TGTGCCATCAGGACCGTGTTTGACACTGAAGCTTTCTTT. Amino acids: CAIRTVFDTEAFF.

This clone was counted once. CDR3 loop: CASSPTTRNTGELFF. The CDR3 DNA is TGTGCCAGCAGTCCAACGACTAGGAACACCGGGGAGCTGTTTTTT. The rearrangement links TRBV7-3 to TRBJ2-2; weak D call: TRBD2 (6 bases). The CDR3 is made up of 15 amino acids. Between the trimmed V and J ends, which lost 6 bases and 1 base, there was a span of 12 bases. The V gene's germline CDR1 is SGHTA and CDR2 FQGTGA.

V usage is TRBV11-2 and J usage is TRBJ2-6, with D possibly being TRBD2 (5 bases). V was shortened by 4 bases and J by 1 base, with 14 bases between the two germline ends. The CDR3 loop spans 17 amino acids. The germline V gene encodes CDR1 SGHAT and CDR2 FQNNGV. In nucleotides, the CDR3 is TGTGCCAGCAGCTCCTGGACTCTCAGGTCTGGGGCCAACGTCCTGACTTTC. Translation: CASSSWTLRSGANVLTF.

The CDR3 sequence is CASSRTGQGNTEAFF. The CDR3 nucleotides are TGCGCCAGCAGCCGCACGGGACAGGGGAACACTGAAGCTTTCTTT. This rearrangement joins TRBV5-1 to TRBJ1-1; 9 positions agree with TRBD1. V was clipped by 4 bases and J by 1 base; unmatched bases: 5. CDR3 size: 15 residues. CDR1 SGHRS and CDR2 YFSETQ come from the germline V gene.

The chain's CDR3 is CASSLQGALTEAFF. The DNA for the CDR3 is TGTGCCAGCAGTTTACAGGGGGCGCTTACTGAAGCTTTCTTT. The V gene is TRBV28, the J gene TRBJ1-1, with TRBD1 matching over 8 bases. Germline assignment: CDR1 MDHEN and CDR2 SYDVKM. The CDR3 runs 14 residues. Unmatched junction bases numbered 4, after V lost 2 bases and J lost 5 bases.

The chain carries TRBV5-4 and TRBJ2-2; possible D gene TRBD1, 6 bases. The germline CDR1 and CDR2 sequences are SGHNT and YYREEE (reference sequence). The CDR3 consists of 15 residues. Trimming removed 0 bases from V and 4 bases from J, with 10 bases in between. As DNA, the CDR3 is TGTGCCAGCAGCTTGGGGACAGATCCCACCGGGGAGCTGTTTTTT. This gives the protein CASSLGTDPTGELFF.

J is TRBJ2-7 and V is TRBV10-3; 14 bases match TRBD2. Germline V gene data show CDR1 as ENHRY and CDR2 as SYGVKD. The CDR3 extends over 16 amino acids. Unmatched junction bases numbered 11, after V lost 7 bases and J lost 6 bases. In DNA, the CDR3 is TGTGCCATCACCGACCCGACTAGCGGGAGGGCCGGCGAGCAGTACTTC. Translated: CAITDPTSGRAGEQYF.

The J gene is TRBJ2-3, the V gene TRBV2; 8 bases match TRBD1. The CDR3 loop spans 15 amino acids. The V and J ends lost 1 base and 4 bases, in that order; junction bases with no gene match: 4. Germline V gene data show CDR1 as SNHLY and CDR2 as FYNNEI. The CDR3 reads CASSEDRGAPDTQYF. In DNA form, the CDR3 reads TGTGCCAGCAGTGAAGACAGGGGGGCCCCAGATACGCAGTATTTT.

This clone was picked up one time. V gene TRBV11-2 combines with J gene TRBJ2-3, with D possibly TRBD1 on 6 matching bases. The CDR3 runs to 17 residues. V lost 4 bases and J 1 base, leaving 18 bases between the germline ends. CDR1 SGHAT and CDR2 FQNNGV come from the germline V gene. CDR3 amino acids: CASSSPPWGRGTDTQYF. The CDR3, as DNA: TGTGCCAGCAGCTCGCCTCCGTGGGGGCGGGGCACAGATACGCAGTATTTT.

The V gene is TRBV15, the J gene TRBJ1-4; 7 nucleotides match TRBD1. V lost 4 bases, J lost 5 bases, and 7 bases stayed unmatched. The CDR3 has 15 residues. Per germline, CDR1 LNHNV and CDR2 YYDKDF (reference sequence). The CDR3 bases are TGTGCCACCAGCAAAAGGGGACAGCCGAATGAAAAACTGTTTTTT. Its protein is CATSKRGQPNEKLFF.

The chain carries TRBV11-2 and TRBJ2-1; D remains ambiguous. There are 16 residues in the CDR3. The germline V gene has CDR1 SGHAT and CDR2 FQNNGV. V was shortened by 4 bases and J by 4 bases, with 17 bases between the two germline ends. The CDR3, as DNA: TGTGCCAGCAGCTCCGAGTGGGTGCCTGTTTACAATGAGCAGTTCTTC. It specifies CASSSEWVPVYNEQFF.

This clone came up once. The chain has TRBV5-1 and TRBJ1-1, with 7 nucleotides matching TRBD1. Germline V CDR1 and CDR2: SGHRS, YFSETQ. V trimming: 0 bases; J trimming: 5 bases; junction bases outside the gene matches: 4. The CDR3 covers 14 residues. The CDR3 reads CASSLEAGGTEAFF. CDR3 bases: TGCGCCAGCAGCTTGGAGGCAGGGGGAACTGAAGCTTTCTTT.

The chain has TRBV29-1 and TRBJ2-1; D unclear. The germline gives CDR1 SQVTM, CDR2 ANQGSEA. Trimming took off 4 bases at V and 4 bases at J, with 14 bases between the two ends. The CDR3 has 14 residues. The CDR3 DNA reads as TGCAGCGTTGGTACAGCCGCAGGATACAATGAGCAGTTCTTC. This codes for CSVGTAAGYNEQFF.

The gene calls are TRBV10-3 and TRBJ2-1; D is perhaps TRBD2 (6 bases). The CDR3 totals 13 residues. V lost 7 bases to trimming and J lost 6 bases, with 13 bases between them. Germline V gives CDR1 ENHRY, CDR2 SYGVKD. The CDR3: CAITKGLLNEQFF. The CDR3 bases are TGTGCCATCACAAAGGGACTCCTCAATGAGCAGTTCTTC.

As to this clone: Additional DNA sequences in this sample encode the identical CDR3. The chain combines TRBV18 with TRBJ1-1; TRBD1 might be the D (5 bases). Per the germline V gene, CDR1 is KGHSH and CDR2 is LQKENI. This CDR3 is 13 amino acids long. Trimming took off 3 bases at V and 5 bases at J, with 10 bases between the two ends. The CDR3: CASSPLGGTEAFF. In DNA form, the CDR3 reads TGTGCCAGCTCACCCCTTGGGGGGACTGAAGCTTTCTTT.

V usage is TRBV29-1 and J usage is TRBJ2-7, with 11 bases identical to TRBD1. This CDR3 comprises 13 residues. V gave up 6 bases and J gave up 4 bases; unmatched junction bases: 5. CDR1 is SQVTM, CDR2 ANQGSEA, per germline. The CDR3 bases are TGCAGCGTGCTGGGGGACAGGGGGTACGAGCAGTACTTC. It codes for CSVLGDRGYEQYF.

This chain links TRBV27 with TRBJ2-7; no firm D call. The CDR3 length is 16 residues. Germline values: CDR1 MNHEY, CDR2 SMNVEV (reference sequence). V lost 1 base and J lost 3, with 16 bases in between. CDR3 loop: CASSLFPPRSSYEQYF. Here the CDR3 DNA reads TGTGCCAGCAGTTTATTCCCCCCTCGTTCTAGCTACGAGCAGTACTTC.

Of note for this clone: Other DNA variants within this sample encode the same CDR3. The CDR3 DNA is TGTGCCAGCAGTTCGGTCAACCAAGAGACCCAGTACTTC. Translation gives CASSSVNQETQYF. The chain uses TRBV28 and TRBJ2-5; D is uncertain. Germline-derived CDR1 and CDR2 are MDHEN and SYDVKM. The CDR3 is 13 residues long. V lost 4 bases to trimming and J lost 0 bases, with 6 bases between them.

J is TRBJ2-7 and V is TRBV7-2; D remains unclear. CDR3 length: 14 residues. From germline, CDR1 is SGHTA and CDR2 FQGNSA. The V and J ends lost 5 bases and 7 bases respectively, with 18 bases between them. The CDR3 here is CASSVYSPALEQYF. The CDR3 DNA reads as TGTGCCAGCAGCGTATATTCCCCAGCGCTAGAGCAGTACTTC.

The chain carries TRBV2 and TRBJ1-1; the D is unclear. CDR3 length: 14 amino acids. V was trimmed by 3 bases and J by 0 bases, leaving 8 bases between them. Germline V gene data show CDR1 as SNHLY and CDR2 as FYNNEI. The CDR3 spells CASSEKFMNTEAFF. The CDR3 region has the DNA TGTGCCAGCAGTGAGAAATTCATGAACACTGAAGCTTTCTTT. Full variable domain (remainder filled in from reference TRBV2 and TRBJ1-1): EPEVTQTPSHQVTQMGQEVILRCVPISNHLYFYWYRQILGQKVEFLVSFYNNEISEKSEIFDDQFSVERPDGSNFTLKIRSTKLEDSAMYFCASSEKFMNTEAFFGQGTRLTVV.

V usage is TRBV19 and J usage is TRBJ1-5; D is unresolved. V lost 7 bases and J lost 3, with 13 bases in between. Looked up from germline, CDR1 is LNHDA and CDR2 is SQIVND (reference sequence). CDR3 size: 14 residues. The CDR3 DNA sequence: TGTGCCAGTACTCTCTCGGGCCACAATCAGCCCCAGCATTTT. Protein sequence: CASTLSGHNQPQHF.

The rearrangement links TRBV30 to TRBJ1-1, with D possibly being TRBD1 (5 bases). V was pared by 4 bases and J by 11 bases, with 14 bases between. The CDR3 runs to 11 residues. The germline V gene encodes CDR1 GTSNPN and CDR2 SVGIG (reference sequence). This CDR3 reads CAWTSGPKAFF. CDR3 nucleotide sequence: TGTGCCTGGACCTCGGGACCTAAGGCTTTCTTT.